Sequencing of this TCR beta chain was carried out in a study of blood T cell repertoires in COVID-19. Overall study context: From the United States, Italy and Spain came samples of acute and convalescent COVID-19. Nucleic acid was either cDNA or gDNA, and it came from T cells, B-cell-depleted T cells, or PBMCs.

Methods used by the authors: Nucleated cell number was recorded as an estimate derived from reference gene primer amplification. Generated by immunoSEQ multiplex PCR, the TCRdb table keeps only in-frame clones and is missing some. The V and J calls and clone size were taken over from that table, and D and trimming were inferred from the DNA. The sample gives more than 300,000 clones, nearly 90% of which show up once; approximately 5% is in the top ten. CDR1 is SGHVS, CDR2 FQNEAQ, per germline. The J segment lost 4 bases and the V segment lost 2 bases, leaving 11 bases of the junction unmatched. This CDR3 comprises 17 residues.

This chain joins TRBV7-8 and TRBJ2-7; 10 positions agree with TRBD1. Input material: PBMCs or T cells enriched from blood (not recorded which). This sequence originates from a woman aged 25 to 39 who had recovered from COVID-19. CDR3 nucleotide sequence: TGTGCCAGCAGCTTACCAGAAGGGACAGGGGAGAAGTACGAGCAGTACTTC. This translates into CASSLPEGTGEKYEQYF.